The TCR beta chain under discussion was sequenced for a study of CD8+ T cells in alopecia areata. Study in general: Treatment comprised oral tofacitinib, 5 to 10 mg twice daily, in treated patients.

Study-wide results and caveats: Affected lesional scalp, above all in alopecia totalis/universalis, was more clonal than normal scalp.

Extraction and reverse transcription of RNA yielded cDNA as the sequencing template. Measured with immunoSEQ multiplex PCR; TCRdb has only the in-frame clones, and not every one. The table has more than 200,000 clones, 65% to 70% seen once; the top ten hold under 1.5%. Peripheral blood and lesional scalp punch biopsies were taken from alopecia areata patients. Sorted out of PBMCs were CD4+ T cells and CD8+ T cells. This clone was detected a few times. Its antigen is undetermined. The receptor was derived from a human donor with alopecia areata. The specimen was CD4+ T cells sorted from blood, collected at week 0.

CDR3 protein: CASSTGQGQETQYF. The CDR3 DNA reads as TGTGCCAGCAGCACCGGACAGGGGCAAGAGACCCAGTACTTC. This chain connects TRBV7-9 to TRBJ2-5; 9 bases fit TRBD1. The ends lost 5 bases at V and 2 bases at J; junction bases unmatched: 3. Germline loops: CDR1 SEHNR, CDR2 FQNEAQ (reference sequence). The CDR3 loop spans 14 amino acids.